The 9 T cell receptor beta chains given below trace back to one sample, sequenced in a study of T-cell reconstitution after alpha-beta-depleted transplantation in children. Unique molecular identifiers were used in preparing the TCRbeta library. TCRdb passed the PCR reads through MiXCR, listing each CDR3 protein once. The sample carries fewer than 550,000 distinct CDR3 sequences, 10% to 12% recorded once. Specimen: PBMCs, mostly from graft donor cells, collected 180 days after TCRalphabeta/CD19-depleted stem cell transplant. These receptors were collected from a female patient aged 2-10 years who had a stem cell transplant for aplastic anemia, so the T cells may come from the graft donor.

This clonotype showed up just a few times. The gene calls are TRBV21-1 and TRBJ2-7; the table gives TRBD1 as D, unverified against the DNA. TRBV21-1 has pseudogene status. CDR3 length equals 16 residues. CDR3: CASSKALDRGVDEQYV. As DNA, the CDR3 is TGTGCCAGCAGCAAAGCGCTAGACAGGGGAGTTGACGAGCAGTACGTC.

On this clonotype itself: One junction end does not reproduce the germline sequence, and a read error may be involved. The CDR3 DNA sequence: TGTACCAGCTGTTTCTCGGGTGGTGAGCAGTTCTTC. Residues: CTSCFSGGEQFF. V usage is TRBV18 and J usage is TRBJ2-1; D gene ambiguous. The CDR3 length is 12 residues. Germline V gives CDR1 KGHSH, CDR2 LQKENI.

V gene TRBV27 combines with J gene TRBJ2-7; 10 bases agree with TRBD1. CDR3 length equals 17 residues. From germline, CDR1 is MNHEY and CDR2 SMNVEV (reference sequence). Unmatched junction bases numbered 5, after V lost 0 bases and J lost 0 bases. The CDR3 DNA is TGTGCCAGCAGTTTATCCTCCGGGACAGGGGTCTCCTACGAGCAGTACTTC. It specifies CASSLSSGTGVSYEQYF.

On this clonotype itself: A much larger clone sits a single nucleotide away, making a read error possible. The genes are TRBV6-4 and TRBJ2-7; D is possibly TRBD1 (5 bases). The CDR3 is made up of 11 amino acids. Germline values: CDR1 MRHNA, CDR2 SNTAGT. V lost 2 bases and J 6 bases, leaving 5 bases between the germline ends. The CDR3 loop reads CASSDQGEQYF. CDR3 bases: TGTGCCAGCAGTGACCAGGGCGAGCAGTACTTC.

The V call is TRBV6-2 or TRBV6-3, the J call TRBJ2-3; D is ambiguous. The V end lost 5 bases, the J end lost 3 bases, and 6 bases lay between the germline ends. The CDR3 consists of 12 residues. In germline, CDR1 is MNHEY, CDR2 SVGEGT. The CDR3 loop is CASSRPTDTQYF. As DNA, the CDR3 is TGTGCCAGCAGTCGTCCGACAGATACGCAGTATTTT.

This clonotype was observed a handful of times. The V and J genes are TRBV12-3 or TRBV12-4 and TRBJ2-1; D is unclear. Trimming shortened V by 6 bases and J by 2 bases, and 11 bases separated the two germline ends. The CDR3 contains 14 residues. The CDR3 coding sequence is TGTGCCAGCAGCTACCCTTTTGCCTACAATGAGCAGTTCTTC. Its protein product is CASSYPFAYNEQFF.

This clonotype occurred many times. The CDR3 nucleotides are TGTGCCAGCAAAAGACAGGGACGAGACGAGCAGTACTTC. Its protein is CASKRQGRDEQYF. This chain uses TRBV2 with TRBJ2-7; the match to TRBD1 covers 7 bases. Trimming removed 7 bases from V and 5 bases from J; junction bases left unmatched: 8. CDR1 is SNHLY and CDR2 is FYNNEI in the germline V gene. This CDR3 region has 13 residues. Looking up the rest from reference TRBV2 and TRBJ2-7 gives the full variable domain: EPEVTQTPSHQVTQMGQEVILRCVPISNHLYFYWYRQILGQKVEFLVSFYNNEISEKSEIFDDQFSVERPDGSNFTLKIRSTKLEDSAMYFCASKRQGRDEQYFGPGTRLTVT.

In this sample, this clonotype turned up many times. This chain connects TRBV3-1 to TRBJ1-1; TRBD1 matches at 9 bases. V lost 4 bases to trimming and J lost 1 base; unmatched junction nucleotides: 1. Germline CDR1 is LGHDT and CDR2 is YNNKEL (reference sequence). This CDR3 region has 14 residues. CDR3 nucleotide sequence: TGTGCCAGCAGCCGGGGACAGGGGAACACTGAAGCTTTCTTT. This codes for CASSRGQGNTEAFF.

The rearrangement joins TRBV14 to TRBJ2-5; the match to TRBD2 covers 7 bases. Losses at the gene ends were 1 base for V and 3 bases for J; bases not matched to a gene: 14. The CDR3 is 18 amino acids. Germline values: CDR1 SGHDN, CDR2 FVKESK. CDR3 sequence (DNA): TGTGCCAGCAGCCAAGCTCGAGGGCTGGCGCGGGAGAAAGAGACCCAGTACTTC. Its protein is CASSQARGLAREKETQYF.